This TCR beta chain came from a study of blood T cell repertoires in COVID-19. For the study at large: Sites in the United States, Italy and Spain provided acute and convalescent COVID-19 samples. PBMCs, B-cell-depleted T cells, or T cells were the source of the cDNA or gDNA that made up the material.

The age range of participants was about 18 to 95 years, with residence in some 25 US areas. Cohorts were based on clinical histories the participants reported. Measured with immunoSEQ multiplex PCR; TCRdb has only the in-frame clones, and not every one. The sample includes 280,000 or so clones, around 91% of them seen just once. This receptor was obtained from a woman between 18 and 29 years old with acute COVID-19. The sample was PBMCs or T cells enriched from blood (not recorded which).

The CDR3 loop reads CASASRGGARNIQYF. As DNA, the CDR3 is TGTGCCAGCGCCTCCCGGGGAGGGGCCAGGAACATTCAGTACTTC. The chain carries TRBV6-6 and TRBJ2-4; 7 bases are a match to TRBD2. From germline, CDR1 is MNHNY and CDR2 SVGAGI (reference sequence). Trimming took 8 bases from V and 7 from J; bases not matched to a gene: 14. This CDR3 is built from 15 residues.